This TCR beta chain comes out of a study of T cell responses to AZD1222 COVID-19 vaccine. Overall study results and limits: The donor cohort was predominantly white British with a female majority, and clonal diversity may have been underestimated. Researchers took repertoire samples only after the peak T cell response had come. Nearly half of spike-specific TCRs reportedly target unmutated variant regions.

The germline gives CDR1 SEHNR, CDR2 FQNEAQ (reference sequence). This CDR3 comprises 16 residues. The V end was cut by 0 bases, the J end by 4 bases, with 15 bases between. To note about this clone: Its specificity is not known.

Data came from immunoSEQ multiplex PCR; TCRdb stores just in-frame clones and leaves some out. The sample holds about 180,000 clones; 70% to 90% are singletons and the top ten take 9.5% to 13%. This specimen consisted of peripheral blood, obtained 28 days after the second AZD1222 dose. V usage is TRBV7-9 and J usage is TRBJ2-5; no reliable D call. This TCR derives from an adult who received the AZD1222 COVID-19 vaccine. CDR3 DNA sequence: TGTGCCAGCAGCTTAGCCCTCCAGAGCCGTAGAGAGACCCAGTACTTC. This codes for CASSLALQSRRETQYF.